The entry that follows covers one T cell receptor (beta chain) sequence. Its matching antigen is unknown. The entry originates in a study of cytotoxic CD8 clonotypes in ibrutinib-treated CLL. Looking at the study overall: For this cohort, patients were around eleven relapsed/refractory and approximately 14 treatment-naive, while under 18 were IGHV unmutated. Whole-study results and caveats: The study found public clonotypes uncommon, contracting or stable on treatment.

This CDR3 comprises 14 residues. Germline lookup yields CDR1 SNHLY and CDR2 FYNNEI. V shed 7 bases and J 3 bases; nucleotides not matched to a gene: 5. The intended depth for sequencing was 1 in 200,000 to 1 in 1 million T cells. The data were produced by immunoSEQ multiplex PCR, yet TCRdb's version contains in-frame clones alone and is incomplete. This table has hundreds of thousands of clones, roughly 74% appearing once. The sample consisted of PBMCs, taken after 24 months of ibrutinib treatment. This TCR derives from a human donor with chronic lymphocytic leukemia. This sequence joins TRBV2 and TRBJ2-1; 8 bases fit TRBD2. The CDR3 nucleotides read TGTGCCAGCATCTTCGGGACTAGCTACAATGAGCAGTTCTTC. This codes for CASIFGTSYNEQFF.